This entry lists 11 T cell receptor beta chains sequenced from one sample in a study of T cell repertoires in cytomegalovirus infection. These receptors lack a known antigen. TCRdb re-called the reads with MiXCR, one entry per CDR3 protein. This table has around 110,000 distinct CDR3 sequences, around 10% appearing once. What was sequenced was PBMCs, sequenced either directly or after in vitro stimulation (not recorded which). Receptors originate from a human donor in good health (CMV status not recorded). Some clones in this sample may be carry-over from other donors' samples.

In its sample, this clonotype was seen many times. This chain uses TRBV4-2 with TRBJ1-2; the D gene is possibly TRBD1 (6 bases). Trimming shortened V by 0 bases and J by 4 bases, and 18 bases separated the two germline ends. Germline CDR1 is LGHNA and CDR2 is YNFKEQ. CDR3 length: 17 amino acids. The CDR3 reads CASSQDLRGRTRYGYTF. CDR3 in DNA: TGTGCCAGCAGCCAAGATTTGAGGGGGAGGACCCGCTATGGCTACACCTTC.

At least ten counts were recorded for this clonotype. J is TRBJ2-1 and V is TRBV6-2 or TRBV6-3, with D tentatively TRBD2 (6 bases). Looked up from germline, CDR1 is MNHEY and CDR2 is SVGEGT. There are 12 residues in the CDR3. V was pared by 8 bases and J by 4 bases, with 9 bases between. The CDR3 protein is CASRDSYNEQFF. In DNA, the CDR3 is TGTGCCAGCCGGGACTCTTACAATGAGCAGTTCTTC.

This clonotype was seen ten or more times. This chain connects TRBV7-2 to TRBJ2-3, with D possibly matching TRBD1 (7 bases). Germline CDR1 and CDR2: SGHTA and FQGNSA. Trimming took 5 bases from V and 4 from J, leaving 19 bases between them. The CDR3 totals 16 residues. The DNA of the CDR3 is TGTGCCAGCAGCCTCGGCGGGGACAGAGTGGCAGATACGCAGTATTTT. It codes for CASSLGGDRVADTQYF.

This clonotype was found many times. The rearrangement uses TRBV7-2 and TRBJ1-5; possible D gene TRBD1, 6 bases. The CDR3 is 15 amino acids. CDR1 and CDR2 (germline): SGHTA, FQGNSA. Trimming removed 1 base at V and 11 bases at J, with 18 bases between. CDR3 sequence reads: CASSLEPGAERSQHF. CDR3 bases: TGTGCCAGCAGCTTAGAGCCAGGGGCAGAAAGGTCCCAGCATTTT.

The gene calls are TRBV6-6 and TRBJ2-7; D uncertain. The CDR3 is made up of 16 amino acids. Deletions cut 0 bases from V and 6 bases from J, with 18 bases between. Germline V gene sequence: CDR1 MNHNY, CDR2 SVGAGI (reference sequence). CDR3 protein: CASSYSATKPGGEQYV. For the CDR3, the DNA is TGTGCCAGCAGTTACTCTGCGACCAAACCGGGTGGCGAGCAGTACGTC.

The genes are TRBV20-1 and TRBJ2-2; 8 positions match TRBD2. The junction had 2 bases not matched to a gene; V was cut back by 4 bases and J by 1 base. From germline, CDR1 is DFQATT and CDR2 SNEGSKA (reference sequence). The CDR3 is made up of 14 amino acids. CDR3 sequence: CSATSGWNTGELFF. The CDR3, as DNA: TGCAGTGCTACTAGCGGGTGGAACACCGGGGAGCTGTTTTTT.

There are a few counts of this clonotype. V and J are TRBV10-3 and TRBJ2-2; unclear D gene. Trimming stripped 10 bases from V and 7 bases from J, with 13 bases between. CDR1 is ENHRY and CDR2 is SYGVKD in the germline V gene. The CDR3 totals 12 residues. For the CDR3, the DNA is TGTGCCACCAAAGAGGATGGCGGGGAGCTGTTTTTT. It specifies CATKEDGGELFF.

This clonotype was recorded many times. V usage is TRBV7-9 and J usage is TRBJ2-5; TRBD1 matches 8 bases. Germline V gene data show CDR1 as SEHNR and CDR2 as FQNEAQ (reference sequence). The CDR3 spans 15 residues. Losses at the gene ends were 4 bases for V and 2 bases for J; bases not matched to a gene: 6. The CDR3 sequence is CASSSGQGLQETQYF. CDR3 coding DNA: TGTGCCAGCAGCTCTGGACAGGGCTTACAAGAGACCCAGTACTTC.

This clonotype was seen many times. The chain couples TRBV7-8 to TRBJ2-7; D is possibly TRBD1 (5 bases). The CDR3 sequence is 20 residues long. The V end was cut by 1 base, the J end by 0 bases, with 25 bases between. The germline V gene encodes CDR1 SGHVS and CDR2 FQNEAQ. CDR3 loop: CASSLGSRVGIEVDSYEQYV. The CDR3 DNA sequence: TGTGCCAGCAGCTTAGGATCCAGGGTCGGTATCGAGGTAGACTCCTACGAGCAGTACGTC.

This clonotype was found many times. The chain recombines TRBV7-2 with TRBJ2-6, with 12 positions matching TRBD2. J lost 1 base, V lost 5 bases, and 6 bases had no gene match. The CDR3 has 18 amino acids. Germline CDR1 SGHTA, CDR2 FQGNSA. The CDR3 nucleotides are TGTGCCAGCAGCCGACGACTAGCGGGGGAATCTGGGGCCAACGTCCTGACTTTC. It encodes CASSRRLAGESGANVLTF.

Many counts were recorded for this clonotype. The chain couples TRBV7-9 to TRBJ1-2, with 7 bases aligning to TRBD1. The junction had 22 bases not matched to a gene; V was cut back by 2 bases and J by 1 base. The CDR3 contains 21 residues. CDR1 SEHNR and CDR2 FQNEAQ come from the germline V gene (reference sequence). Here the CDR3 reads CASSLPTPEVASDRLNYGYTF. The CDR3 DNA reads as TGTGCCAGCAGCTTACCTACGCCGGAGGTAGCCTCGGACAGGCTTAACTATGGCTACACCTTC.